This T cell receptor (beta chain) was sequenced for a study of blood T cell repertoires in COVID-19. In the original processing: Reference gene primer amplification gave estimated nucleated cell counts. Assay: immunoSEQ multiplex PCR; the TCRdb copy retains only in-frame clones and omits some. V, J and clone size were drawn from that table, and D and trimming were deduced from the DNA. The sample yields around 450,000 clones, roughly nine tenths seen once. V dropped 4 bases and J dropped 7; count of bases not matched to a gene: 3. Germline CDR1 and CDR2: LNHDA and SQIVND (reference sequence). The CDR3 contains 14 residues. Grouping used clinical history reported by participants in a survey and questionnaire. The recovered donors of Cohort 3 showed two negative PCRs, clearance, or symptom resolution.

The rearrangement links TRBV19 to TRBJ1-6; 8 bases fit TRBD1. The sequence was collected from a woman aged 18-35 years who had recovered from COVID-19. The sequencing sample was made of PBMCs or T cells enriched from blood (not recorded which). CDR3 amino acids: CASSTQGGNSPLHF. In nucleotides, the CDR3 is TGTGCCAGTAGTACACAGGGGGGGAATTCACCCCTCCACTTT.